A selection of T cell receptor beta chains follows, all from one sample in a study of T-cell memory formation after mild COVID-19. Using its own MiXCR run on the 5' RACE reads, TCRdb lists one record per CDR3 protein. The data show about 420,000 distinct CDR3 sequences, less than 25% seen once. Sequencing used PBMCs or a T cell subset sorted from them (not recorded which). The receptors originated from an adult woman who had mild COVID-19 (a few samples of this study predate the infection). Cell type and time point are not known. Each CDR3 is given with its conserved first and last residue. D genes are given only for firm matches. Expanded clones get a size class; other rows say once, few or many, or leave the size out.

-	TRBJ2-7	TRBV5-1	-	TGCGCCAGCAGTTCATTTTACGTAACCCCAGGGGGGGGATCGTACGAGCAGTACTTC	CASSSFYVTPGGGSYEQYF
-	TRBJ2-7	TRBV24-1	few	TGTGCCACCAGTGATCTCAAGGAAAGGCAGTACTTC	CATSDLKERQYF
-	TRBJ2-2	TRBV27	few	TGTGCCAGCAGTTTCGACCTCACCACCGGGGAGCTGTTTTTT	CASSFDLTTGELFF
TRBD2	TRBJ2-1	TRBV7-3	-	TGTGCCAGCAGCTTCAACCACGGACTAGCGGGGGGGCCGTGGAATGAGCAGTTCTTC	CASSFNHGLAGGPWNEQFF
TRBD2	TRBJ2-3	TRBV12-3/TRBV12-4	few	TGTGCCAGCAGCTCTAGCGGGCGCGCGGATACGCAGTATTTT	CASSSSGRADTQYF
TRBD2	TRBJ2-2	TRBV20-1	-	TGCAGTGCTCCCTTGAGGAGCGGGGTAGGGGACACCGGGGAGCTGTTTTTT	CSAPLRSGVGDTGELFF
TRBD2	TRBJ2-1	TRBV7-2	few	TGTGCCAGCAGCTTAGCTTGGGAGGGCGGTCTCCATGAGCAGTTCTTC	CASSLAWEGGLHEQFF
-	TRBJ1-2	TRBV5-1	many	TGCGCCAGCAGCTTGCAGAGCTATGGCTACACCTTC	CASSLQSYGYTF
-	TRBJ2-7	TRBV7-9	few	TGTGCCAGCAGCACCGAGGGATTTTACGAGCAGTACTTC	CASSTEGFYEQYF
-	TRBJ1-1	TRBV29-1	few	TGCAGTGCTAGCTGGGCTGAAGCTTTCTTT	CSASWAEAFF
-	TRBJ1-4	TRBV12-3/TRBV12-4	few	TGTGCCAGCAGTACGGGGCCTCGCGAAAAACTGTTTTTT	CASSTGPREKLFF
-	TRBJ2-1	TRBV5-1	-	TGCGCCAGCAGCCCAAGCGACAGGCAATCCAATGAGCAGTTCTTC	CASSPSDRQSNEQFF
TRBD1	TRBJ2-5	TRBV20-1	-	TGCAGCCAGGGGGACAGGGCATTAGAGACCCAGTACTTC	CSQGDRALETQYF
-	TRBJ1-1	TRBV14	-	TGTGCCAGCAGCCAGGGCATCTTGACTGAAGCTTTCTTT	CASSQGILTEAFF
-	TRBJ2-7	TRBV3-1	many	TGTGCCAGCAGCCAGGGGACCGCCTCCTACGAGCAGTACTTC	CASSQGTASYEQYF
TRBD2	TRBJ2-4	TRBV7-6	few	TGTGCCAGCAGCTCAGGCGGGCGGGGGGAAGCTCTAGCCAAAAACATTCAGTACTTC	CASSSGGRGEALAKNIQYF
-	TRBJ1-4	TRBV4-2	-	TGTGCCAGCAGCCAAGACCACGCGGTAGGGACTAATGAAAAACTGTTTTTT	CASSQDHAVGTNEKLFF
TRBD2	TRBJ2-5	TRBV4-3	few	TGCGCCAGCAGCCAAACAGGGACTAGCGGTGAGACCCAGTACTTC	CASSQTGTSGETQYF
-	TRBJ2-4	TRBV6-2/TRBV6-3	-	TGTGCCAGCAGTTATGGGCGGGGCCGGTCAAACATTCAGTACTTC	CASSYGRGRSNIQYF
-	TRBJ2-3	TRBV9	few	TGTGCCAGCAGCGTAGTAAGTGCTCCCACAGATACGCAGTATTTT	CASSVVSAPTDTQYF
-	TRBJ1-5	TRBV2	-	TGTGCCAGCAGCTGGACACGGGAGCTTCAGCCCCAGCATTTT	CASSWTRELQPQHF
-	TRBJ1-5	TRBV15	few	TGTGCCACCAGCAGAGCTGGGAATAGCAATCAGCCCCAGCATTTT	CATSRAGNSNQPQHF
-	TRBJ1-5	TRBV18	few	TGTGCCAGCTCACCGACGAAGGATCAGCCCCAGCATTTT	CASSPTKDQPQHF
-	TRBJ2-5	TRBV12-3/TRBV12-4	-	TGTGCCAGCAGTTTAGGGACTAAAGAGACCCAGTACTTC	CASSLGTKETQYF
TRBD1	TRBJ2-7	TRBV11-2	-	TGTGCCAGCAGCCCCCCGGGACAGACTTACTACGAGCAGTACTTC	CASSPPGQTYYEQYF
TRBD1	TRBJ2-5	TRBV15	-	TGTGCCACAAGAGACAGGGCCTTTACTCGTGAGACCCAGTACTTC	CATRDRAFTRETQYF
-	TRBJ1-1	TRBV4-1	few	TGCGCCAGCAGCCCTCTCCAAGGTAGCACTGAAGCTTTCTTT	CASSPLQGSTEAFF
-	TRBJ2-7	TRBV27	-	TGTGCCAGCAGTTCTCTTTCCGACGAGCAGTACTTC	CASSSLSDEQYF
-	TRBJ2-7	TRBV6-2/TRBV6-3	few	TGTGCCAGCAGCGGTGGGGTCTACGAGCAGTACTTC	CASSGGVYEQYF
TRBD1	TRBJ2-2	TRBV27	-	TGTGCCAGCAGTTCCAGGGGGCGAGTCGGGGAGCTGTTTTTT	CASSSRGRVGELFF
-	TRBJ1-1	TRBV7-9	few	TGTGCCAGCAGCTTCGGCCCCGGAGGCACTGAAGCTTTCTTT	CASSFGPGGTEAFF
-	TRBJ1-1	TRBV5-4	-	TGTGCCAGCAGCCCCGTGACAAAGGACACTGAAGCTTTCTTT	CASSPVTKDTEAFF
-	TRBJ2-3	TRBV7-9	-	TGTGCCAGCAGCCAAATAGCAGATACGCAGTATTTT	CASSQIADTQYF
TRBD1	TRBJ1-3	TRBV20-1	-	TGCAGTGCTAGGACAGGGGGAAGTGGAAACACCATATATTTT	CSARTGGSGNTIYF
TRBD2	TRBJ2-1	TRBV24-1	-	TGTGCCACCAGTGGTTCGGGACTAGCGGGGATGCAGTTCTTC	CATSGSGLAGMQFF
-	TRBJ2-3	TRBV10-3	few	TGTGCCACCCTGACAGAGCTATATGGCACAGATACGCAGTATTTT	CATLTELYGTDTQYF
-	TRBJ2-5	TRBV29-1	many	TGCAGCGTCGAGTGGGGGGAAGAGACCCAGTACTTC	CSVEWGEETQYF
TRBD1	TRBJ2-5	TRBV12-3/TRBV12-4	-	TGTGCCAGCAGTTCTGGACAGGGGGTCAGAGAGACCCAGTACTTC	CASSSGQGVRETQYF
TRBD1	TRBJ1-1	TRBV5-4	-	TGTGCCAGCAGGGGGGGACAGTTAGGGGACACTGAAGCTTTCTTT	CASRGGQLGDTEAFF
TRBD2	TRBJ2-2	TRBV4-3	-	TGCGCCAGCAGCCAAGAGGCGGGCCTAGCGGGTTTCACCGGGGAGCTGTTTTTT	CASSQEAGLAGFTGELFF
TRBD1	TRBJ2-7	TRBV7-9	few	TGTGCCAGCAGCTTAGTTCTCCGGGACAGGGACTACGAGCAGTACTTC	CASSLVLRDRDYEQYF
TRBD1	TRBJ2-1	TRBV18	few	TGTGCCAGCTCACCACGACAGGGGGCTCTTGACTACAATGAGCAGTTCTTC	CASSPRQGALDYNEQFF
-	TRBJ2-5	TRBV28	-	TGTGCCAGCAGTGCCGCCAGGGTTCGAGAGACCCAGTACTTC	CASSAARVRETQYF
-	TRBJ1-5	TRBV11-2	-	TGTGCCAGCAGCTTAGAGGCGGGTCAGCCAGGTCAGCCCCAGCATTTT	CASSLEAGQPGQPQHF